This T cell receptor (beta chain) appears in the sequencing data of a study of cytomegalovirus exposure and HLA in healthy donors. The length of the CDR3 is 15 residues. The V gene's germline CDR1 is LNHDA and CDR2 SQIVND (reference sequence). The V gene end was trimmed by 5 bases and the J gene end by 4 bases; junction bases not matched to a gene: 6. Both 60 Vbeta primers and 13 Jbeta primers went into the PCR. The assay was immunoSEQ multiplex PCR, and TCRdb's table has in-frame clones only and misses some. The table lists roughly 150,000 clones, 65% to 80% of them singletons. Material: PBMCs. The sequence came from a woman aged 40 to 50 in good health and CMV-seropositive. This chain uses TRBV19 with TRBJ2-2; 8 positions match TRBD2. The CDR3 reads CASSRDSGTTGELFF. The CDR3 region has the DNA TGTGCCAGTAGTCGGGATAGCGGGACCACCGGGGAGCTGTTTTTT.